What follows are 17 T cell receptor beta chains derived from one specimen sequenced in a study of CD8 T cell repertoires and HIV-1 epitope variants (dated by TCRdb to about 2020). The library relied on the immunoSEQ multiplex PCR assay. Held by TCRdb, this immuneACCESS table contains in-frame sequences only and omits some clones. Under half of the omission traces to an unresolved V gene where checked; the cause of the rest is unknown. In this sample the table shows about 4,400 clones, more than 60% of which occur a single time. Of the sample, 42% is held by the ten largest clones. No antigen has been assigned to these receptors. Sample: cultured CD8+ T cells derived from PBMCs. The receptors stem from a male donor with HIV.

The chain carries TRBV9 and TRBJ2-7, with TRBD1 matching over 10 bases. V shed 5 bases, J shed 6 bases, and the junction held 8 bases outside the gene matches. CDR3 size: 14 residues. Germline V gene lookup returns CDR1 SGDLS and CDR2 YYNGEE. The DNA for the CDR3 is TGTGCCAGCAGTCCCGGGACAGGGGCGATCGAGCAGTACTTC. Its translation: CASSPGTGAIEQYF.

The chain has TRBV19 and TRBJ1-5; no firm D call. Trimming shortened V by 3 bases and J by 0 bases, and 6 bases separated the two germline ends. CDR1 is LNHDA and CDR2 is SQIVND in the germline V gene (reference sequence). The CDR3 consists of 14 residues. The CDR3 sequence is CASSMSGSNQPQHF. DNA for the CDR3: TGTGCCAGTAGTATGTCCGGTAGCAATCAGCCCCAGCATTTT.

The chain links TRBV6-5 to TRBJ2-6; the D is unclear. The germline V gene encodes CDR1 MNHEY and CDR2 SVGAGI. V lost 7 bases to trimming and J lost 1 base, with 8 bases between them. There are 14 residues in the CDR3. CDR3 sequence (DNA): TGTGCCAGCACCTTAGTATCTGGGGCCAACGTCCTGACTTTC. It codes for CASTLVSGANVLTF.

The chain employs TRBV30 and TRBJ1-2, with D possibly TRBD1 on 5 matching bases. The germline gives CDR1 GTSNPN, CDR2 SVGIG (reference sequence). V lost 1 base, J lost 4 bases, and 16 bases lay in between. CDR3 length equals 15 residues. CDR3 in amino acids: CAWSGRDAWTYGYTF. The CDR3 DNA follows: TGTGCCTGGAGTGGACGGGACGCTTGGACCTATGGCTACACCTTC. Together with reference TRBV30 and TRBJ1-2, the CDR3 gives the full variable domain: SQTIHQWPATLVQPVGSPLSLECTVEGTSNPNLYWYRQAAGRGLQLLFYSVGIGQISSEVPQNLSASRPQDRQFILSSKKLLLSDSGFYLCAWSGRDAWTYGYTFGSGTRLTVV.

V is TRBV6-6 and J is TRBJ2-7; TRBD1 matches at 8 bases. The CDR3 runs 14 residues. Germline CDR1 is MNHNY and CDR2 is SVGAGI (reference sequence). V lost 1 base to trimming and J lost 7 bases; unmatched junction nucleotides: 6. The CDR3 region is CASSYLTGEREQYF. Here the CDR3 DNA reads TGTGCCAGCAGTTACTTGACAGGGGAGCGAGAGCAGTACTTC.

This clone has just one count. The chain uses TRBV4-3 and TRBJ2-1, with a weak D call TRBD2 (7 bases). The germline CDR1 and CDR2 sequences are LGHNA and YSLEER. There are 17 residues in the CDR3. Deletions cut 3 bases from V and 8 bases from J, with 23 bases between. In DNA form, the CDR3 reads TGCGCCAGCAGCCAGGAGGGGGGGACACTTCTCGGGGATGAGCAGTTCTTC. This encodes CASSQEGGTLLGDEQFF.

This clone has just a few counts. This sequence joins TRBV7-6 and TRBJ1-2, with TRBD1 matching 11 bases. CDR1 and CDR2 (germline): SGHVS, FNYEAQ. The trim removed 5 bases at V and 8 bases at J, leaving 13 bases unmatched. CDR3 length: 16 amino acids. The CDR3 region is CASSLGQGVFGWGYTF. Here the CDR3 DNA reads TGTGCCAGCAGCCTGGGACAGGGGGTCTTTGGCTGGGGCTACACCTTC.

CDR3 in amino acids: CATSRVRGPYEQYF. CDR3 in DNA: TGTGCCACCAGCAGAGTTAGGGGGCCCTACGAGCAGTACTTC. The chain recombines TRBV15 with TRBJ2-7; 7 nucleotides line up with TRBD1. The CDR3 extends over 14 amino acids. Germline V gene lookup returns CDR1 LNHNV and CDR2 YYDKDF (reference sequence). V dropped 1 base and J dropped 2; count of bases not matched to a gene: 2.

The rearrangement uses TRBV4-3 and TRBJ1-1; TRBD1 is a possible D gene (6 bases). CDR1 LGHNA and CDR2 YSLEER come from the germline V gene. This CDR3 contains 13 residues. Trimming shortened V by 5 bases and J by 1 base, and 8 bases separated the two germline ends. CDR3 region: CASSLGQNTEAFF. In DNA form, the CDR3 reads TGCGCCAGCAGCTTGGGACAGAACACTGAAGCTTTCTTT.

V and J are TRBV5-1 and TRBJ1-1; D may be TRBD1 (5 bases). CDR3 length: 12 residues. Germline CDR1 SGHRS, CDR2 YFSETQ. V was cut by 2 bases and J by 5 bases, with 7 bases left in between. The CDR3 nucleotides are TGCGCCAGCAGCTTAACAGGAACTGAAGCTTTCTTT. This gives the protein CASSLTGTEAFF. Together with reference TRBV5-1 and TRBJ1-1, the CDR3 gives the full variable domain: KAGVTQTPRYLIKTRGQQVTLSCSPISGHRSVSWYQQTPGQGLQFLFEYFSETQRNKGNFPGRFSGRQFSNSRSEMNVSTLELGDSALYLCASSLTGTEAFFGQGTRLTVV.

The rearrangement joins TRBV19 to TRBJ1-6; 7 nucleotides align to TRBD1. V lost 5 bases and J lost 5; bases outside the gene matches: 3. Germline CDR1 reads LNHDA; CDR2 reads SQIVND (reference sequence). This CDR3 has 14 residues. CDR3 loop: CASSGTADNSPLHF. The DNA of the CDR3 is TGTGCCAGTAGTGGGACAGCAGATAATTCACCCCTCCACTTT.

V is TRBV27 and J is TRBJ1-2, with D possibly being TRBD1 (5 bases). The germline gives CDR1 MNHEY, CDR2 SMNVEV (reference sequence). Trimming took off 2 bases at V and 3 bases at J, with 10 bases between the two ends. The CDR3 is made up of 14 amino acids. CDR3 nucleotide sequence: TGTGCCAGCAGTTTACTTGGGGGGTACTATGGCTACACCTTC. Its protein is CASSLLGGYYGYTF.

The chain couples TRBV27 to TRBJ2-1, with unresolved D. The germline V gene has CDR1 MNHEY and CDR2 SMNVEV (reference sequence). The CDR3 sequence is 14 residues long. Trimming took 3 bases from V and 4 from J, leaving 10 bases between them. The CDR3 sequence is CASSLYEYYNEQFF. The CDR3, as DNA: TGTGCCAGCAGTTTGTACGAATATTACAATGAGCAGTTCTTC.

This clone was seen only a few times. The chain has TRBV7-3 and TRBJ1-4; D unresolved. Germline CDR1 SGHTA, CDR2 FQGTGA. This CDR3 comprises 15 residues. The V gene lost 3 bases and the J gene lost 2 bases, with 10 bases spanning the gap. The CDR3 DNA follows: TGTGCCAGCAGCTTGATAAGGCCCACTAATGAAAAACTGTTTTTT. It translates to CASSLIRPTNEKLFF.

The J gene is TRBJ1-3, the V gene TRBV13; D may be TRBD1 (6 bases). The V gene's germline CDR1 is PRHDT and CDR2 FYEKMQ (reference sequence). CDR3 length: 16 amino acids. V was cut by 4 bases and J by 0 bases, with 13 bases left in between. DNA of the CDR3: TGTGCCAGCAGCTCCCGGGACATCACCTCTGGAAACACCATATATTTT. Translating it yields CASSSRDITSGNTIYF.

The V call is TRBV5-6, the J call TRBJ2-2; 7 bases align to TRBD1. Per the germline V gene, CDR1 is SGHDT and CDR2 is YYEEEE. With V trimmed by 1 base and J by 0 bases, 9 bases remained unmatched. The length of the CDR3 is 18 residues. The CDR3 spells CASSLLGAGTANTGELFF. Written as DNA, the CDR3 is TGTGCCAGCAGCTTGTTAGGAGCCGGGACAGCGAACACCGGGGAGCTGTTTTTT.

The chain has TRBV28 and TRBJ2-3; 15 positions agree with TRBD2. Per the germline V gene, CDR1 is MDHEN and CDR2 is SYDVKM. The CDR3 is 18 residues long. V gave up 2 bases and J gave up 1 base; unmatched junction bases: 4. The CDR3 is CASSLGLAGGIGTDTQYF. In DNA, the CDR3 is TGTGCCAGCAGTTTAGGACTAGCGGGGGGGATCGGCACAGATACGCAGTATTTT. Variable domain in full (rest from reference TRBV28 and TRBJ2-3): DVKVTQSSRYLVKRTGEKVFLECVQDMDHENMFWYRQDPGLGLRLIYFSYDVKMKEKGDIPEGYSVSREKKERFSLILESASTNQTSMYLCASSLGLAGGIGTDTQYFGPGTRLTVL.